This T cell receptor (beta chain) was recorded in a study of cytomegalovirus exposure and HLA in healthy donors. The wider study: A prior study identified just under 120 million unique TCR beta sequences from roughly 170 million T cells.

PCR employed 60 Vbeta and 13 Jbeta primers. Produced via immunoSEQ multiplex PCR; TCRdb's table is partial and in-frame only. The profile shows about 140,000 clones, more than 75% of them singletons. As to this clone: Its matching antigen is unknown.

Findings and limits, study-wide: What TCR beta sequences reportedly achieved was accurate prediction of HLA-A and HLA-B alleles in most subjects.

The source is a man in his forties or fifties in good health and CMV-seronegative. The source material was PBMCs.

CDR3: CASSRGTGTYEQYF. In DNA form, the CDR3 reads TGTGCCAGCAGCCGAGGAACAGGTACCTACGAGCAGTACTTC. The chain has TRBV14 and TRBJ2-7; tentative D call: TRBD1 (5 bases). Germline lookup yields CDR1 SGHDN and CDR2 FVKESK. The CDR3 has 14 residues. Trimming took off 4 bases at V and 2 bases at J, with 12 bases between the two ends.